This TCR beta chain is drawn from a study of PD-L1 blockade in urothelial cancer. Study-wide background: Anywhere from 0 to 3 prior chemotherapy regimens had been received by patients. Study-wide findings and caveats: Better survival was predicted by below-median pretreatment blood TCR clonality.

The table came from immunoSEQ multiplex PCR; TCRdb's copy has only in-frame clones and leaves some out. Of roughly 25,000 clones in the sample, less than 85% were seen once. This clone appeared once. Its target is unknown. Germline CDR1 and CDR2: LNHDA and SQIVND (reference sequence). The CDR3 consists of 12 residues. Trimming took 5 bases from V and 8 from J, leaving 12 bases between them. Noted time point: peripheral blood 6 weeks after treatment start. Each patient's cancer was a locally advanced or metastatic urothelial carcinoma. Sample numbers ranged from 1 to 8 per patient, encompassing pretreatment and on-treatment collections.

The chain is built from TRBV19 and TRBJ1-2; D is unclear. Sequencing was performed on PBMCs, taken around atezolizumab (anti-PD-L1) treatment. The source of this sequence is a man aged 65 to 79 with urothelial cancer. The DNA for the CDR3 is TGTGCCAGTAGTCGGAGTCCTGAAGGCTACACCTTC. Encoded protein: CASSRSPEGYTF. Full variable domain (rest looked up from reference TRBV19 and TRBJ1-2): DGGITQSPKYLFRKEGQNVTLSCEQNLNHDAMYWYRQDPGQGLRLIYYSQIVNDFQKGDIAEGYSVSREKKESFPLTVTSAQKNPTAFYLCASSRSPEGYTFGSGTRLTVV.